The present T cell receptor (beta chain) was sequenced within a study of blood T cell repertoires in COVID-19. On the study more broadly: Acute and convalescent COVID-19 specimens originated in the United States, Italy and Spain. T cells, B-cell-depleted T cells, or PBMCs supplied cDNA or gDNA.

In Seattle, patients joined the study during active infection and were tracked longitudinally. Here immunoSEQ multiplex PCR was the method, and the copy in TCRdb shows in-frame clones only, minus some. The sample records about 250,000 clones, 85% being singletons. V was cut by 3 bases and J by 5 bases, with 8 bases left in between. The CDR3 covers 13 residues. Germline lookup yields CDR1 KGHSH and CDR2 LQKENI. Sequenced sample: peripheral blood. This chain links TRBV18 with TRBJ1-5, with D unclear. This receptor was identified in a man aged 50 to 59 with COVID-19, enrolled during active disease. The CDR3: CASSPGTDQPQHF. In DNA, the CDR3 is TGTGCCAGCTCACCCGGTACAGATCAGCCCCAGCATTTT.